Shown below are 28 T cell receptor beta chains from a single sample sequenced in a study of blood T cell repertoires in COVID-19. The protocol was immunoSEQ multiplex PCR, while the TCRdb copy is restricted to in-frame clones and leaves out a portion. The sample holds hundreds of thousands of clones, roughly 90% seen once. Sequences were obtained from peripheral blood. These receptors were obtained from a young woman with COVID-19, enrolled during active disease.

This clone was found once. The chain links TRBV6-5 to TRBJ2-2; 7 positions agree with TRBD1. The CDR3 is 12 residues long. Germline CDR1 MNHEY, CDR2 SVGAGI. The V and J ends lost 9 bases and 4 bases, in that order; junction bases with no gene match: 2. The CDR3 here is CASRTGTGELFF. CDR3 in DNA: TGTGCCAGTAGGACAGGCACCGGGGAGCTGTTTTTT.

This chain's CDR3 is CASSPDTYEQYF. The CDR3, as DNA: TGTGCCAGTAGCCCTGACACCTACGAGCAGTACTTC. This chain connects TRBV19 to TRBJ2-7, with D hard to call. V lost 6 bases and J lost 2, with 8 bases in between. The germline V gene has CDR1 LNHDA and CDR2 SQIVND (reference sequence). The CDR3 has 12 residues. Full variable domain (missing parts from reference TRBV19 and TRBJ2-7): DGGITQSPKYLFRKEGQNVTLSCEQNLNHDAMYWYRQDPGQGLRLIYYSQIVNDFQKGDIAEGYSVSREKKESFPLTVTSAQKNPTAFYLCASSPDTYEQYFGPGTRLTVT.

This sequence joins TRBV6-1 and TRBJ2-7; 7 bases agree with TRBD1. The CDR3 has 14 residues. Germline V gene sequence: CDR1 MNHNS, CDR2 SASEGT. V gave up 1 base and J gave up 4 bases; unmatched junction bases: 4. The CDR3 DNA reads TGTGCCAGCAGTGAAGGGACACAGGGGTACGAGCAGTACTTC. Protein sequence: CASSEGTQGYEQYF.

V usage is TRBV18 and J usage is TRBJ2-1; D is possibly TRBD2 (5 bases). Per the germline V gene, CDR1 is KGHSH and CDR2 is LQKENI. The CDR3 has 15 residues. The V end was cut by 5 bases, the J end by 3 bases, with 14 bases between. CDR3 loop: CASSTEARGYNEQFF. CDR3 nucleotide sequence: TGTGCCAGCTCAACGGAGGCACGGGGCTACAATGAGCAGTTCTTC.

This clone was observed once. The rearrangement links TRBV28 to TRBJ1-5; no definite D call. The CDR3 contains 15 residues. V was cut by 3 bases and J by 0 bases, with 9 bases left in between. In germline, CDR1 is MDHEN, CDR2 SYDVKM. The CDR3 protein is CASSFELYSNQPQHF. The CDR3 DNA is TGTGCCAGCAGTTTCGAACTTTATAGCAATCAGCCCCAGCATTTT.

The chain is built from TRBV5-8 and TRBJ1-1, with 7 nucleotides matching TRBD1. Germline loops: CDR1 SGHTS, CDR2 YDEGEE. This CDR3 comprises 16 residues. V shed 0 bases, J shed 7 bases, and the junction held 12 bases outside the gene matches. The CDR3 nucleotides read TGTGCCAGCAGCTTGGACAGGGGAGCTGGTATTCTTGAAGCTTTCTTT. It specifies CASSLDRGAGILEAFF.

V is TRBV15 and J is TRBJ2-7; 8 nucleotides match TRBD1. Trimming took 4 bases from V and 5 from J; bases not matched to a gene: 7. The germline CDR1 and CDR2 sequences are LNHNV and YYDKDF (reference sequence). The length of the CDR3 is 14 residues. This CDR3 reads CATSIRQGLHEQYF. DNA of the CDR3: TGTGCCACCAGCATTAGACAGGGGCTCCACGAGCAGTACTTC.

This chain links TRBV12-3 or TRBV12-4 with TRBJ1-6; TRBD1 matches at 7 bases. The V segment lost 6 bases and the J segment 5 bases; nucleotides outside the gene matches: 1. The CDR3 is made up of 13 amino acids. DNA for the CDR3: TGTGCCAGCAGACAGGGGAATAATTCACCCCTCCACTTT. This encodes CASRQGNNSPLHF.

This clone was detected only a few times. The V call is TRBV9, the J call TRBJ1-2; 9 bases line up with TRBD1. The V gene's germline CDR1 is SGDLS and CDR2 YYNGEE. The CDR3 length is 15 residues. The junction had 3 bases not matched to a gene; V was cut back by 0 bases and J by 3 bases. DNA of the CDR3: TGTGCCAGCAGCGTAGAGGGACAGGGATACTATGGCTACACCTTC. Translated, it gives CASSVEGQGYYGYTF.

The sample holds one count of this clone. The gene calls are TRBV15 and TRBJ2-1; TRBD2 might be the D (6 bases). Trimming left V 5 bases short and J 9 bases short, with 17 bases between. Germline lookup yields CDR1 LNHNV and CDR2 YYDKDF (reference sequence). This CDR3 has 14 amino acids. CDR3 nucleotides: TGTGCCACCAGCGGTCGGGAGATGGGTGGTGAGCAGTTCTTC. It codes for CATSGREMGGEQFF.

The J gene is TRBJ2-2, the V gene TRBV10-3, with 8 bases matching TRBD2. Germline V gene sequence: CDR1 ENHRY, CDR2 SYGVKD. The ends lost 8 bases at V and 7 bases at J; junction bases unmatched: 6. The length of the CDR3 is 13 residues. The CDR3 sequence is CAISTSEGGELFF. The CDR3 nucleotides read TGTGCCATCTCGACTAGCGAGGGCGGGGAGCTGTTTTTT.

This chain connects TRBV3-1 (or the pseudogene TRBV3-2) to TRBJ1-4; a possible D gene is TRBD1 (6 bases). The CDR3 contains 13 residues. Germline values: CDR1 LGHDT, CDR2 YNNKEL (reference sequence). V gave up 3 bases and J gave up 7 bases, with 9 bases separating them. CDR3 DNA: TGTGCCAGCAGCCACCAGGGGTTTGAAAAACTGTTTTTT. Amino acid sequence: CASSHQGFEKLFF.

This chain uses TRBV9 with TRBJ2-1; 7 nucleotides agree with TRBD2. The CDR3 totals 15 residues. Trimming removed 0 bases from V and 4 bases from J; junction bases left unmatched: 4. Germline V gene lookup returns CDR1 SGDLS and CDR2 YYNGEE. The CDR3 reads CASSVVGEGYNEQFF. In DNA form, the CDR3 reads TGTGCCAGCAGCGTAGTCGGGGAGGGGTACAATGAGCAGTTCTTC.

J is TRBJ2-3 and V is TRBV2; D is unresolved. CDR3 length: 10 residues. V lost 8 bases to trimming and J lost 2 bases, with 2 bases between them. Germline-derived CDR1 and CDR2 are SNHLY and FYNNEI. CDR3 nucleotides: TGTGCCAGCTACACAGATACGCAGTATTTT. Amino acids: CASYTDTQYF.

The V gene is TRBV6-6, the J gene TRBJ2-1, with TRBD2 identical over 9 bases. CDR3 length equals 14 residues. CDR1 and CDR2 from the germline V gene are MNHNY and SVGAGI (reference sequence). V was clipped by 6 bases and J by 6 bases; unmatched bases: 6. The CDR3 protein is CASRASGISNEQFF. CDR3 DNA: TGTGCCAGCAGGGCTAGCGGGATAAGCAATGAGCAGTTCTTC.

As DNA, the CDR3 is TGCGCCAGCAGCCAAGCAGACAGGGTGGGTGAAAAACTGTTTTTT. As protein: CASSQADRVGEKLFF. The chain recombines TRBV4-3 with TRBJ1-4; 7 nucleotides line up with TRBD1. The length of the CDR3 is 15 residues. Trimming took 1 base from V and 7 from J; bases not matched to a gene: 6. Germline CDR1 and CDR2: LGHNA and YSLEER.

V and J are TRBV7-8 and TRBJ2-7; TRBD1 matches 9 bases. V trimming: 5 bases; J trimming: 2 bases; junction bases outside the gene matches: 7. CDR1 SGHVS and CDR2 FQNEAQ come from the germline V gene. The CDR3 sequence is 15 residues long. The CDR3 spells CASSQGTGRTYEQYF. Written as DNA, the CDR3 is TGTGCCAGCAGCCAAGGGACAGGGAGGACCTACGAGCAGTACTTC.

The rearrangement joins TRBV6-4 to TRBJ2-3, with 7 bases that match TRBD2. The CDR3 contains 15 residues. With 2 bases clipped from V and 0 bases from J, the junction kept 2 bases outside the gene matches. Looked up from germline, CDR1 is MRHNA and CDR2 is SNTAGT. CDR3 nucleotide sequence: TGTGCCAGCAGTGACGGCGGGGGTAGCACAGATACGCAGTATTTT. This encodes CASSDGGGSTDTQYF.

The CDR3 region has the DNA TGTGCCAGCAGCTTAGTTGGACTAGCGGGAGGGTCCTACAATGAGCAGTTCTTC. Its translation is CASSLVGLAGGSYNEQFF. The chain employs TRBV7-9 and TRBJ2-1; 15 bases agree with TRBD2. Per the germline V gene, CDR1 is SEHNR and CDR2 is FQNEAQ (reference sequence). The junction had 2 bases not matched to a gene; V was cut back by 1 base and J by 1 base. The length of the CDR3 is 18 residues.

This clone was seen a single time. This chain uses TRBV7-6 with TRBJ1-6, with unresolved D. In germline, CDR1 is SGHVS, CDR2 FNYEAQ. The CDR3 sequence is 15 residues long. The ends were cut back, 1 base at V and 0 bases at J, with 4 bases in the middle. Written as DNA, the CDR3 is TGTGCCAGCAGCTTAGACGGCTCCTATAATTCACCCCTCCACTTT. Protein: CASSLDGSYNSPLHF.

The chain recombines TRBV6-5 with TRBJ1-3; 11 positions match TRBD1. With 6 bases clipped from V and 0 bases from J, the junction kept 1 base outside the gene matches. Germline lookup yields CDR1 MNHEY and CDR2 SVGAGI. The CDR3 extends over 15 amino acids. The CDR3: CASRGQGGSGNTIYF. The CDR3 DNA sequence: TGTGCCAGCAGGGGACAGGGGGGCTCTGGAAACACCATATATTTT.

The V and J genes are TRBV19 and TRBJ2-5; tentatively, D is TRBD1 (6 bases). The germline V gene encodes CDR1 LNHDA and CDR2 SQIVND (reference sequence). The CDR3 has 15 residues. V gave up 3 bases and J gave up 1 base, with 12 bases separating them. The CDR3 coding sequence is TGTGCCAGTAGTATCCCGGGACAAAGCCAAGAGACCCAGTACTTC. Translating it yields CASSIPGQSQETQYF.

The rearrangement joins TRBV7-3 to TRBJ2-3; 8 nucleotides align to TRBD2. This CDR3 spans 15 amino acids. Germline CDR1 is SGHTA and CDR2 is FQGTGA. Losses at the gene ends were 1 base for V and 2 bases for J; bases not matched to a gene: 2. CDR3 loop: CASSLKAGDTDTQYF. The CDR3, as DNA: TGTGCCAGCAGCTTAAAAGCGGGAGACACAGATACGCAGTATTTT.

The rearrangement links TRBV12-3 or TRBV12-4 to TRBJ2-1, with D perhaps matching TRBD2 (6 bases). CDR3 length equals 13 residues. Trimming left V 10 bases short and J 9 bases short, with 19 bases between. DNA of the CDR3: TGTGCCAATTCGGGACTGCTAGGCGGTGAGCAGTTCTTC. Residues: CANSGLLGGEQFF.

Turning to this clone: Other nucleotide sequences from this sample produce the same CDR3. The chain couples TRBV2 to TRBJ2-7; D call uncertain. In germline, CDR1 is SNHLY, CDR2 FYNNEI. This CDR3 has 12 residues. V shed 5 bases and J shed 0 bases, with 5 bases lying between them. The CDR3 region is CASSPTSYEQYF. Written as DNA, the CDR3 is TGTGCCAGCAGTCCTACCTCCTACGAGCAGTACTTC.

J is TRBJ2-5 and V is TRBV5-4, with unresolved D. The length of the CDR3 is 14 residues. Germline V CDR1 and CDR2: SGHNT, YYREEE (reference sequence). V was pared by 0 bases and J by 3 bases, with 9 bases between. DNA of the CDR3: TGTGCCAGCAGCTTGGTGACTCGGAAAGAGACCCAGTACTTC. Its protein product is CASSLVTRKETQYF. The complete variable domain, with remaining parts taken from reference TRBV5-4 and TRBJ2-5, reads ETGVTQSPTHLIKTRGQQVTLRCSSQSGHNTVSWYQQALGQGPQFIFQYYREEENGRGNFPPRFSGLQFPNYSSELNVNALELDDSALYLCASSLVTRKETQYFGPGTRLLVL.

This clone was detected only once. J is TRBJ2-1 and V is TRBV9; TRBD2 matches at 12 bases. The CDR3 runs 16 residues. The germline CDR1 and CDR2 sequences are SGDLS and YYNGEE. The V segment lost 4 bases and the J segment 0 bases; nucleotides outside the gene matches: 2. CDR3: CASSQTSGSSYNEQFF. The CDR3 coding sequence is TGTGCCAGCAGCCAGACTAGCGGGAGCTCCTACAATGAGCAGTTCTTC.

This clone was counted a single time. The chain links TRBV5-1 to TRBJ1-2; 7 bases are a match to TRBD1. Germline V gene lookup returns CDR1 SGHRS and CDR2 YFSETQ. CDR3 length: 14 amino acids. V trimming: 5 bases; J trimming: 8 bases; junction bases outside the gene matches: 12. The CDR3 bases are TGCGCCAGCAGACCTGACAGGGAAGTAATCGGCTACACCTTC. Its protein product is CASRPDREVIGYTF.